The entry below describes one TCR beta chain. Its antigen is as yet unknown. The CDR3 runs to 15 residues. With V trimmed by 5 bases and J by 2 bases, 5 bases remained unmatched. CDR1 and CDR2 from the germline V gene are MNHEY and SMNVEV (reference sequence). These data come from a study of beta chain features in type 1 diabetes. Whole-study results and caveats: VDJ junctions sequenced from type 1 diabetes patients showed fewer insertions and more deletions. TCRB repertoires of naive, central memory and Treg cells appeared more similar among patients than among healthy donors.

Expressed TCRB transcripts were sequenced, since all the RNA that had been isolated was reverse transcribed. Only in-frame clones appear in the TCRdb table, and some are missing; sequencing was by immunoSEQ multiplex PCR. The table shows about 250,000 clones, with around 14% occurring only once. The authors obtained over 95% purity in all sorted populations. The receptor comes from a woman between 40 and 55 years old in good health. The sample was naive CD4+ T cells from blood. This chain joins TRBV27 and TRBJ2-7; 11 bases are a match to TRBD2. CDR3 coding DNA: TGTGCCAGCAGTCAGACTAGCGGGGACCCCTACGAGCAGTACTTC. Residues: CASSQTSGDPYEQYF.